The rows below give T cell receptor beta chains drawn from one sample of a study of blood T cell repertoires in COVID-19. This table comes from immunoSEQ multiplex PCR, and its TCRdb copy is limited to in-frame clones, with some not included. The table shows more than 95,000 clones, with around 89% occurring only once. The source material was peripheral blood. The receptors derive from a woman aged 60-75 years with acute or convalescent COVID-19. Both conserved end residues are part of each CDR3. Each record gives: V gene, D gene, clone size, J gene, CDR3 protein, CDR3 DNA. A D gene is named only where the DNA matches it firmly. Some rows have no size entry. The others give once, few or many, or a class for an expanded clone.

TRBV20-1	NA	NA	TRBJ2-1	CSASNAGWSTNEQFF	TGCAGTGCTAGTAATGCCGGGTGGAGTACCAATGAGCAGTTCTTC
TRBV11-3	TRBD2	few	TRBJ2-1	CASSSGLAGGNEQFF	TGTGCCAGCAGCTCCGGACTAGCGGGAGGGAATGAGCAGTTCTTC
TRBV27	TRBD1	NA	TRBJ1-4	CASSPRQTRGAGEKLFF	TGTGCCAGCAGTCCCCGCCAAACCAGGGGGGCTGGAGAAAAACTGTTTTTT
TRBV7-8	TRBD2	NA	TRBJ2-3	CASSSTSGITQYF	TGTGCCAGCAGCTCTACTAGCGGGATAACGCAGTATTTT
TRBV30	NA	NA	TRBJ2-1	CAFTDRGYNEQFF	TGTGCCTTTACGGATCGAGGGTACAATGAGCAGTTCTTC
TRBV9	TRBD2	NA	TRBJ2-3	CASSVDSSGRMTDTQYF	TGTGCCAGCAGCGTAGATTCCAGCGGGAGAATGACAGATACGCAGTATTTT
TRBV5-1	TRBD1	NA	TRBJ1-2	CASSSGPPGTGIGRNGYTF	TGCGCCAGCAGCTCTGGCCCCCCCGGGACAGGGATCGGTAGGAATGGCTACACCTTC
TRBV3-1/TRBV3-2	TRBD1	NA	TRBJ1-1	CASSHRTGKYTEAFF	TGTGCCAGCAGCCATCGGACAGGGAAGTACACTGAAGCTTTCTTT
TRBV13	TRBD2	NA	TRBJ2-1	CASSLGLAGGPYNEQFF	TGTGCCAGCAGCCTGGGACTAGCGGGAGGCCCCTACAATGAGCAGTTCTTC
TRBV3-1/TRBV3-2	TRBD2	once	TRBJ2-2	CASSQGGRPNTGELFF	TGTGCCAGCAGCCAGGGCGGGAGGCCTAACACCGGGGAGCTGTTTTTT
TRBV19	NA	NA	TRBJ1-4	CASSIGYNEKLFF	TGTGCCAGTAGTATCGGTTATAATGAAAAACTGTTTTTT
TRBV10-2	NA	NA	TRBJ2-1	CASSEAGTRGQFF	TGCGCCAGCAGTGAAGCGGGCACCCGGGGGCAGTTCTTC
TRBV4-2	NA	NA	TRBJ1-5	CASSQEGQNNQPQHF	TGTGCCAGCAGCCAAGAAGGACAGAACAATCAGCCCCAGCATTTT
TRBV7-2	NA	once	TRBJ1-1	CASSLVQGSMNTEAFF	TGTGCCAGCAGCTTAGTACAGGGTTCCATGAACACTGAAGCTTTCTTT
TRBV18	TRBD1	NA	TRBJ1-2	CASSPRGQGNGYTF	TGTGCCAGCTCACCAAGGGGACAGGGGAATGGCTACACCTTC
TRBV19	TRBD1	NA	TRBJ2-5	CASRDRNSETQYF	TGTGCCAGTAGGGACAGGAACTCAGAGACCCAGTACTTC
TRBV19	TRBD1	NA	TRBJ2-6	CASRLQTGLGSGANVLTF	TGTGCCAGTAGGCTACAGACAGGGTTAGGCTCTGGGGCCAACGTCCTGACTTTC
TRBV5-1	NA	NA	TRBJ1-2	CASRRDPHVDYGYTF	TGCGCCAGCAGGCGGGATCCCCATGTCGACTATGGCTACACCTTC
TRBV6-5	NA	NA	TRBJ1-1	CASSYGVRGAEAFF	TGTGCCAGCAGTTACGGAGTAAGGGGCGCTGAAGCTTTCTTT
TRBV28	NA	NA	TRBJ1-1	CASSLPTAGSTEAFF	TGTGCCAGCAGTCTACCAACAGCGGGAAGCACTGAAGCTTTCTTT
TRBV6-6	TRBD1	once	TRBJ1-2	CASSPGTENYGYTF	TGTGCCAGCAGTCCCGGGACAGAAAACTATGGCTACACCTTC
TRBV6-2/TRBV6-3	TRBD1	NA	TRBJ2-7	CASSYPGQGSYEQYF	TGTGCCAGCAGTTACCCGGGACAGGGATCCTACGAGCAGTACTTC
TRBV27	TRBD2	once	TRBJ2-5	CASSPPSGRAIKETQYF	TGTGCCAGCAGTCCACCTAGCGGGAGGGCCATTAAAGAGACCCAGTACTTC
TRBV29-1	TRBD2	NA	TRBJ2-5	CSVAPSGRVGETQYF	TGCAGCGTTGCCCCTAGCGGGAGGGTAGGAGAGACCCAGTACTTC
TRBV28	NA	NA	TRBJ1-3	CASSSAGVFSGNTIYF	TGTGCCAGCAGTTCGGCCGGAGTTTTCTCTGGAAACACCATATATTTT
TRBV18	TRBD1	NA	TRBJ1-1	CASSEDRPGTEAFF	TGTGCCAGCTCAGAGGACAGGCCCGGGACTGAAGCTTTCTTT
TRBV5-1	TRBD2	NA	TRBJ2-1	CASSLGGLANYNEQFF	TGCGCCAGCAGCTTGGGAGGACTAGCGAACTACAATGAGCAGTTCTTC
TRBV2	TRBD1	NA	TRBJ1-6	CASARGFDRGSPLHF	TGTGCCAGCGCCCGCGGGTTTGACAGGGGTTCACCCCTCCACTTT
TRBV30	NA	few	TRBJ1-1	CACFPGVLNTEAFF	TGTGCCTGCTTCCCAGGGGTCCTTAACACTGAAGCTTTCTTT
TRBV30	NA	NA	TRBJ1-5	CAWSRGGAAGVYSNQPQHF	TGTGCCTGGAGTAGGGGAGGGGCGGCAGGAGTATATAGCAATCAGCCCCAGCATTTT
TRBV28	NA	NA	TRBJ1-4	CASSPPAGGEKLFF	TGTGCCAGCAGTCCGCCTGCGGGGGGGGAAAAACTGTTTTTT
TRBV18	NA	NA	TRBJ2-2	CASSPKAGHTTGELFF	TGTGCCAGCTCACCAAAGGCCGGACACACCACCGGGGAGCTGTTTTTT
TRBV6-5	TRBD2	once	TRBJ2-2	CASSLGTSGSVGELFF	TGTGCCAGCAGTTTAGGGACTAGCGGGAGCGTCGGGGAGCTGTTTTTT
TRBV2	NA	NA	TRBJ2-5	CASIVLALGETQYF	TGTGCCAGCATCGTGCTAGCGCTGGGAGAGACCCAGTACTTC
TRBV12-3/TRBV12-4	NA	once	TRBJ1-1	CASSLLRDTEAFF	TGTGCCAGCAGTTTGTTGCGGGACACTGAAGCTTTCTTT
TRBV5-1	NA	NA	TRBJ1-5	CASSWGGEDNQPQHF	TGCGCCAGCAGCTGGGGGGGAGAGGACAATCAGCCCCAGCATTTT
TRBV2	NA	NA	TRBJ1-2	CASSEAGQLRSYGYTF	TGTGCCAGCAGTGAAGCCGGACAACTCAGGAGCTATGGCTACACCTTC
TRBV15	NA	NA	TRBJ1-5	CATSSRGNQPQHF	TGTGCCACCTCCTCCAGGGGCAATCAGCCCCAGCATTTT
TRBV3-1/TRBV3-2	NA	NA	TRBJ1-5	CASSQAGGGGDQPQHF	TGTGCCAGCAGCCAAGCGGGGGGAGGCGGGGATCAGCCCCAGCATTTT
TRBV3-1/TRBV3-2	NA	NA	TRBJ2-1	CASSQDPVRDEQFF	TGTGCCAGCAGCCAAGACCCCGTGAGGGATGAGCAGTTCTTC
TRBV5-1	NA	NA	TRBJ2-1	CASSLSSNEQFF	TGCGCCAGCAGCTTGAGTAGTAATGAGCAGTTCTTC
TRBV6-2/TRBV6-3	TRBD1	once	TRBJ1-2	CASSSTGLSSPGSYTF	TGTGCCAGCAGCTCGACAGGGCTATCATCCCCCGGGAGCTACACCTTC
TRBV5-5	TRBD1	NA	TRBJ1-2	CASSLAGQGDYGYTF	TGTGCCAGCAGCTTGGCGGGACAGGGGGACTATGGCTACACCTTC
TRBV5-1	NA	NA	TRBJ1-6	CASSPGGPGNSPLHF	TGCGCCAGCAGCCCGGGGGGCCCGGGGAATTCACCCCTCCACTTT
TRBV9	TRBD1	NA	TRBJ2-7	CASSVEGQGYSEQYF	TGTGCCAGCAGCGTAGAGGGACAGGGGTATTCCGAGCAGTACTTC
TRBV4-2	NA	NA	TRBJ1-6	CASSKGLGNDYNSPLHF	TGTGCCAGCAGCAAGGGGCTGGGGAACGATTATAATTCACCCCTCCACTTT